This entry is about one T cell receptor (beta chain). Its antigen is undetermined. This sample was included in a study of persistence of HIV-infected CD4 T cells. Regarding the study as a whole: Antigen-responding cells were enriched for degenerate expanded CDR3beta sequences.

In germline, CDR1 is SGHTA, CDR2 FQGTGA. The CDR3 contains 17 residues. V shed 5 bases, J shed 0 bases, and the junction held 8 bases outside the gene matches. The immunoSEQ assay was version 4, run in survey mode. Measured with immunoSEQ multiplex PCR; TCRdb has only the in-frame clones, and not every one. The data contain approximately 34,000 clones, 80% to 90% of them singletons. Overlapping HIV-1 Gag 15-mer peptides at approximately 1 ug per peptide per mL were used. CD40L-negative CD69-negative CD45RO-high memory CD4+ T cells were sorted as populations depleted of antigen-responding cells. An approximately 20-hour stimulation of CD8-depleted PBMCs used anti-CD28/CD49d costimulation, CD40-blocking antibody and enfuvirtide.

The chain uses TRBV7-3 and TRBJ2-1, with 9 bases fitting TRBD2. Sequenced here: CD4+ T cells sorted from PBMCs after 18-hour stimulation, sampled from a patient who received antiretroviral therapy. This TCR was recovered from an adult woman with HIV who was CMV-seropositive. CDR3 region: CASSGRSGGSSYNEQFF. In DNA form, the CDR3 reads TGTGCCAGCAGCGGGAGGAGCGGGGGGAGCTCCTACAATGAGCAGTTCTTC.